This TCR beta chain was obtained from a study of CD8+ T cells in alopecia areata. Whole-study results and caveats: While patients received tofacitinib, many expanded lesional clones remained present in scalp and blood.

This clone was found a few times. The antigen is undetermined. The treatment: oral pan-JAK inhibitor, 5-10 mg twice daily. Lesional scalp tissue (obtained by punch biopsy) and peripheral blood were collected from alopecia areata patients. CDR1 is LNHDA and CDR2 is SQIVND in the germline V gene (reference sequence). J lost 3 bases, V lost 6 bases, and 7 bases had no gene match. The CDR3 runs 14 residues. Investigators isolated RNA and reverse transcribed it into cDNA to act as the sequencing template. Assay used: immunoSEQ multiplex PCR; TCRdb lists only in-frame clones, some missing. Among 170,000 or so clones, about 55% were seen once, and the ten largest hold 10% to 11%.

The receptor's source is a human donor with alopecia areata. The source material was CD8+ T cells sorted from blood, sampled at week 24, from a patient treated with tofacitinib. The chain has TRBV19 and TRBJ2-7; 8 bases are a match to TRBD1. This CDR3 reads CASSIGTGNYEQYF. DNA of the CDR3: TGTGCCAGTAGCATCGGGACAGGTAACTACGAGCAGTACTTC.